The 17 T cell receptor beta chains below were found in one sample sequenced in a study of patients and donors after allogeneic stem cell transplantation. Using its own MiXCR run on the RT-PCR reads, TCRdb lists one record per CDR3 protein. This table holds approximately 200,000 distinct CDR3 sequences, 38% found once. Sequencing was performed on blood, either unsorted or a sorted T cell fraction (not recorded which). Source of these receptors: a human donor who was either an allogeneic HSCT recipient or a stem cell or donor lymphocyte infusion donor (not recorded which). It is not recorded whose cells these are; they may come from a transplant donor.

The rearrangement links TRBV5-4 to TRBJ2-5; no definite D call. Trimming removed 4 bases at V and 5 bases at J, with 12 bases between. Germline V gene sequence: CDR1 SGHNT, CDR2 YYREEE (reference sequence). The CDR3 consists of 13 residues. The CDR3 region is CASSPVSRETQYF. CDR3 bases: TGTGCCAGCAGCCCTGTTTCAAGGGAGACCCAGTACTTC.

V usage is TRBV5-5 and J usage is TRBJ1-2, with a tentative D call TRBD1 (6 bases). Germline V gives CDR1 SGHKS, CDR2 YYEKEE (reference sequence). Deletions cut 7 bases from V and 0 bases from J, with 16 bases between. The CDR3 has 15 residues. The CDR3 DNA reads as TGTGCCAGCCAGGGGATTTCTCTATCTAACTATGGCTACACCTTC. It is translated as CASQGISLSNYGYTF.

CDR3 sequence (DNA): TGTGCCAGTAGTTGCAGGGGGATTCAGCCCCAGCATTTT. Amino acid sequence: CASSCRGIQPQHF. This chain joins TRBV19 and TRBJ1-5, with 7 bases matching TRBD1. The CDR3 contains 13 residues. V lost 5 bases to trimming and J lost 6 bases; unmatched junction nucleotides: 4. Germline CDR1 is LNHDA and CDR2 is SQIVND (reference sequence).

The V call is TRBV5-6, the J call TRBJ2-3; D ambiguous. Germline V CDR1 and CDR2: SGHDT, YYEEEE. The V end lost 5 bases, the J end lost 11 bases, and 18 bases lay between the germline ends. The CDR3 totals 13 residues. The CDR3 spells CASRVDGTRGQYF. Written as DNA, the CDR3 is TGTGCCAGCAGGGTAGACGGAACCCGAGGGCAGTATTTT.

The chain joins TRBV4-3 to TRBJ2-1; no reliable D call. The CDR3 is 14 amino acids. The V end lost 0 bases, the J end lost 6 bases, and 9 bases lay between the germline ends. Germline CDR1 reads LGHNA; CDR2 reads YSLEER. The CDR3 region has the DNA TGCGCCAGCAGCCAAGATTGGCCGAGCAATGAGCAGTTCTTC. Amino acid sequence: CASSQDWPSNEQFF.

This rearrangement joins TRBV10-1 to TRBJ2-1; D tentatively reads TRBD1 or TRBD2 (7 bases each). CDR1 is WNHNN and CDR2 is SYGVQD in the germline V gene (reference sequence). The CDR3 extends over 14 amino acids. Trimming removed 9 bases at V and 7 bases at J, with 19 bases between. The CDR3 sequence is CASNQGGIRNEQFF. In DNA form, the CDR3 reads TGCGCCAGTAACCAGGGGGGGATTAGGAATGAGCAGTTCTTC.

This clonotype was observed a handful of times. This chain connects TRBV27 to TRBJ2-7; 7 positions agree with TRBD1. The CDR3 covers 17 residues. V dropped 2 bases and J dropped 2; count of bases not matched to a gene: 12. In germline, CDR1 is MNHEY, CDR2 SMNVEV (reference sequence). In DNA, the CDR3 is TGTGCCAGCAGTTTAATTCCCATCTTGGGACAGCCCTACGAGCAGTACTTC. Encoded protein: CASSLIPILGQPYEQYF.

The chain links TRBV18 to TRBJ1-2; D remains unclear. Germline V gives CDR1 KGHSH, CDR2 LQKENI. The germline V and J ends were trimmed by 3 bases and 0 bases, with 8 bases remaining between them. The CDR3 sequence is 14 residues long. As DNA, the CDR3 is TGTGCCAGCTCACCGGACGATGCTAACTATGGCTACACCTTC. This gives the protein CASSPDDANYGYTF.

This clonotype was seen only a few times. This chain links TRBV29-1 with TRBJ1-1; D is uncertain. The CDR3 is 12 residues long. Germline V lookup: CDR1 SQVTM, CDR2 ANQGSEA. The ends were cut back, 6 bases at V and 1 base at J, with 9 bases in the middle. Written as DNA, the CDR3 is TGCAGCGTACCTACAGAGAACACTGAAGCTTTCTTT. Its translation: CSVPTENTEAFF.

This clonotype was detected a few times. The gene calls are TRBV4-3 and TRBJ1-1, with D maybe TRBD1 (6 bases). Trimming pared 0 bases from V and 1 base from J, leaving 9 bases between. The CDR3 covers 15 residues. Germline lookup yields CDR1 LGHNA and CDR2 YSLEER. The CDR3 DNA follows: TGCGCCAGCAGCCAAGACCACAGGGAGAACACTGAAGCTTTCTTT. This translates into CASSQDHRENTEAFF.

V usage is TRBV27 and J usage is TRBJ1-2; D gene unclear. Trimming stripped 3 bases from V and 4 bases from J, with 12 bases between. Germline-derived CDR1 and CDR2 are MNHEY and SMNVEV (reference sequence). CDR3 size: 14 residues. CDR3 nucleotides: TGTGCCAGCAGTTTGGGTCGGAGTTTCTATGGCTACACCTTC. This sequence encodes CASSLGRSFYGYTF.

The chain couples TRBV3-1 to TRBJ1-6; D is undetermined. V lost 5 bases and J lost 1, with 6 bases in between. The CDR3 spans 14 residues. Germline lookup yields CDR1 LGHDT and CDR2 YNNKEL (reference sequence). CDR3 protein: CASSSRSYNSPLHF. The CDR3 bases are TGTGCCAGCAGCAGTAGGTCCTATAATTCACCCCTCCACTTT.

The CDR3 loop is CASSELAPTRTLGGYTF. The CDR3 DNA sequence: TGTGCCAGCAGTGAATTAGCTCCAACCCGAACATTGGGTGGCTACACCTTC. This chain links TRBV25-1 with TRBJ1-2; D call uncertain. Germline V lookup: CDR1 MGHDK, CDR2 SYGVNS. V was clipped by 1 base and J by 7 bases, with 22 bases between them. The length of the CDR3 is 17 residues.

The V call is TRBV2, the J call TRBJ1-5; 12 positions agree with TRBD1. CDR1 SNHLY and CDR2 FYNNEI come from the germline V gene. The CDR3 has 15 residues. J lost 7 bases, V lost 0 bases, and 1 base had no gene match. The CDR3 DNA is TGTGCCAGCAGTGAAGCGGGACAGGGGGCCCAGCCCCAGCATTTT. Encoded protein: CASSEAGQGAQPQHF.

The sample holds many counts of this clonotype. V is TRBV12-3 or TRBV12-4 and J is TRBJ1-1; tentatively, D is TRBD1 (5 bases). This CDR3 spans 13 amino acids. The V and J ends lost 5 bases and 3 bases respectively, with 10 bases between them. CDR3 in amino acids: CASSPPGDTEAFF. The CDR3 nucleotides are TGTGCCAGCAGTCCCCCGGGGGACACTGAAGCTTTCTTT.

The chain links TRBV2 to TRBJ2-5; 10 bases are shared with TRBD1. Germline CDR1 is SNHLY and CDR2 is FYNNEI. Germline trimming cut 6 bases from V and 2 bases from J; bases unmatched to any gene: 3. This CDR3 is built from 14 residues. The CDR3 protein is CASRRDRGQETQYF. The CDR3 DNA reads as TGTGCCAGCAGGCGGGACAGGGGACAAGAGACCCAGTACTTC.

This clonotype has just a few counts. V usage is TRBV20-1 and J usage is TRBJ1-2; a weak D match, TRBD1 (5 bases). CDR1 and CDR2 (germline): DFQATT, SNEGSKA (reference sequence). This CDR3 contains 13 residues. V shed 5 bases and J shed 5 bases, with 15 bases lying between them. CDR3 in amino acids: CSALIGGVYGYTF. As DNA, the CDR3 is TGCAGTGCTCTTATCGGGGGGGTTTATGGCTACACCTTC.